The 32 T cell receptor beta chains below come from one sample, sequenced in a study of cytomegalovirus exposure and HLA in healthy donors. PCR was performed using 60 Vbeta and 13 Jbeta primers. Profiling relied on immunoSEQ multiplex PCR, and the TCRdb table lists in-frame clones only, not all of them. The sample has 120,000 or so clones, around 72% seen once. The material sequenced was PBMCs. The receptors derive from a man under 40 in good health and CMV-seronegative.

CDR3 in DNA: TGTGCCAGCAGTCGTTACAGGGACACTGAAGCTTTCTTT. It encodes CASSRYRDTEAFF. This chain connects TRBV6-1 to TRBJ1-1, with D possibly matching TRBD1 (6 bases). From germline, CDR1 is MNHNS and CDR2 SASEGT. Trimming removed 5 bases at V and 3 bases at J, with 10 bases between. CDR3 size: 13 residues.

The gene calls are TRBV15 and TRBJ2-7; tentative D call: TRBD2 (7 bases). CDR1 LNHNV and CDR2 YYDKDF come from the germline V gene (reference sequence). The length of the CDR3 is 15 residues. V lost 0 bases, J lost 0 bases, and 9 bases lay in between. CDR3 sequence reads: CATSREGGVSYEQYF. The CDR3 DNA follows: TGTGCCACCAGCAGAGAAGGGGGGGTCTCCTACGAGCAGTACTTC.

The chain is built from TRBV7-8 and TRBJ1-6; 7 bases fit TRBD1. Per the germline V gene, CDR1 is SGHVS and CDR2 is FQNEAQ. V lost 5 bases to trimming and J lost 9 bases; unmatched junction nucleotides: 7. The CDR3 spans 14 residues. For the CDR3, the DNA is TGTGCCAGCAGCCGACAGGGAGAGGGTTCACCCCTCCACTTT. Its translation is CASSRQGEGSPLHF.

CDR3: CASSLSGGRYEQYF. The CDR3 DNA follows: TGTGCCAGCAGCTTGTCCGGGGGGCGTTACGAGCAGTACTTC. The chain carries TRBV5-8 and TRBJ2-7; a possible D gene is TRBD2 (7 bases). From germline, CDR1 is SGHTS and CDR2 YDEGEE. The CDR3 extends over 14 amino acids. V lost 1 base and J lost 4, with 12 bases in between.

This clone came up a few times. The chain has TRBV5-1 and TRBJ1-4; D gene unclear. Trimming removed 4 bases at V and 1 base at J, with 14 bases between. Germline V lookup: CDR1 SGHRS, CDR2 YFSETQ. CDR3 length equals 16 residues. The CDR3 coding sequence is TGCGCCAGCAGCCCGTGGCGTCGGGGAACTAATGAAAAACTGTTTTTT. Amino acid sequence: CASSPWRRGTNEKLFF. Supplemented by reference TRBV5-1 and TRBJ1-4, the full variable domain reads KAGVTQTPRYLIKTRGQQVTLSCSPISGHRSVSWYQQTPGQGLQFLFEYFSETQRNKGNFPGRFSGRQFSNSRSEMNVSTLELGDSALYLCASSPWRRGTNEKLFFGSGTQLSVL.

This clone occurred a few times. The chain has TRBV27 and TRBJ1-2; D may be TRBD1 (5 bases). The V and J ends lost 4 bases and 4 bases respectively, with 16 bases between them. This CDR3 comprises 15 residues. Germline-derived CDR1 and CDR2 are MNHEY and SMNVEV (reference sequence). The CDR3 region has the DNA TGTGCCAGCAGTTCCCATCAGGGTATGGGCTATGGCTACACCTTC. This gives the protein CASSSHQGMGYGYTF.

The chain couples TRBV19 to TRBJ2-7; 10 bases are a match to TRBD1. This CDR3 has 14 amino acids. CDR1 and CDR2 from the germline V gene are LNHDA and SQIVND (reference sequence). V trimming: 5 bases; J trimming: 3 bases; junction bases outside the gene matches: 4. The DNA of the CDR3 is TGTGCCAGTAGTTGGGACAGGGGAAACTACGAGCAGTACTTC. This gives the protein CASSWDRGNYEQYF.

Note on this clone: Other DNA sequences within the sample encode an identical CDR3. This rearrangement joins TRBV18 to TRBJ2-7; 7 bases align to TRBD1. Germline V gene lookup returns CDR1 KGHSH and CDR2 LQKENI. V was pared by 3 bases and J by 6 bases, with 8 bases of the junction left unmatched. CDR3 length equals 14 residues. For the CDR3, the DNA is TGTGCCAGCTCACCCCGACAGGGTGGGACCGAGCAGTACTTC. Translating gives CASSPRQGGTEQYF.

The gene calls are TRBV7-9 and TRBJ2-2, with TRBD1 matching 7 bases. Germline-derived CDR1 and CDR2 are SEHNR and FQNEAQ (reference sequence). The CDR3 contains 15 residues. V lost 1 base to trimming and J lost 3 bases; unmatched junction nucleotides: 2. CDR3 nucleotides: TGTGCCAGCAGCTTAGAGGGGGCGCACACCGGGGAGCTGTTTTTT. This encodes CASSLEGAHTGELFF.

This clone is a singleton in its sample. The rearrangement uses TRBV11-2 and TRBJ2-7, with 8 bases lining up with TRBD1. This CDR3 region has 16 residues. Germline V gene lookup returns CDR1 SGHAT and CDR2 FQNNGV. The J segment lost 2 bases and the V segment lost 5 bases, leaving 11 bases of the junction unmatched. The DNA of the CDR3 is TGTGCCAGCAGCCCGCAGAAGGGACAGGCTCCCTACGAGCAGTACTTC. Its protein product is CASSPQKGQAPYEQYF.

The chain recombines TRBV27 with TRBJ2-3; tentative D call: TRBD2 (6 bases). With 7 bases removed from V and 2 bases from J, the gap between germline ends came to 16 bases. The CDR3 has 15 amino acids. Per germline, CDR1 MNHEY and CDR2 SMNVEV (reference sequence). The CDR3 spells CASMRGRPSTDTQYF. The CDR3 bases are TGTGCCAGCATGCGGGGCCGGCCCTCCACAGATACGCAGTATTTT.

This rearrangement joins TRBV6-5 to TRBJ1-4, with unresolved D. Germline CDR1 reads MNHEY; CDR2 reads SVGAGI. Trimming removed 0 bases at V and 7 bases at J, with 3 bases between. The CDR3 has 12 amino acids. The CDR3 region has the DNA TGTGCCAGCAGTTACTCCGGTGAAAAACTGTTTTTT. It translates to CASSYSGEKLFF.

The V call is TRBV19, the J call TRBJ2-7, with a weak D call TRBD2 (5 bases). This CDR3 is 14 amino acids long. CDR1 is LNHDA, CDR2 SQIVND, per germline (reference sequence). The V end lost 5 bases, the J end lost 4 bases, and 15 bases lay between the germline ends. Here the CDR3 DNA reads TGTGCCAGTAGTGACGGGGATCCGAAATACGAGCAGTACTTC. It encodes CASSDGDPKYEQYF.

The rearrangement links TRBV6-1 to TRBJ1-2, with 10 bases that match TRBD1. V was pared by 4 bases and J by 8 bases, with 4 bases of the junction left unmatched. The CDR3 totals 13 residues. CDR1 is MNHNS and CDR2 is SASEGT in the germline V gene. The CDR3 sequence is CASSGTGGLGYTF. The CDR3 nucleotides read TGTGCCAGCAGTGGGACAGGGGGATTAGGCTACACCTTC.

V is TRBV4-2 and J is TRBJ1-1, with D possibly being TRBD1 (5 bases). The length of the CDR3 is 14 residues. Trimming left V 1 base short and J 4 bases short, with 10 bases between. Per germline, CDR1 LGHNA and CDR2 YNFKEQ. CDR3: CASSQASGITEAFF. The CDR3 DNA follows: TGTGCCAGCAGCCAAGCATCAGGGATCACTGAAGCTTTCTTT.

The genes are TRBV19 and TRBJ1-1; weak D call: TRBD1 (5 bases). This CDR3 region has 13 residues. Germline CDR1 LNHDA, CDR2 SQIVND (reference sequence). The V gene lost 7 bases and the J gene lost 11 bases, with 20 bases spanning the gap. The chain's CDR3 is CASKQVQDLGAFF. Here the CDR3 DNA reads TGTGCCAGTAAGCAGGTACAGGACCTTGGCGCTTTCTTT. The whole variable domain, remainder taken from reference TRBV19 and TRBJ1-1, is DGGITQSPKYLFRKEGQNVTLSCEQNLNHDAMYWYRQDPGQGLRLIYYSQIVNDFQKGDIAEGYSVSREKKESFPLTVTSAQKNPTAFYLCASKQVQDLGAFFGQGTRLTVV.

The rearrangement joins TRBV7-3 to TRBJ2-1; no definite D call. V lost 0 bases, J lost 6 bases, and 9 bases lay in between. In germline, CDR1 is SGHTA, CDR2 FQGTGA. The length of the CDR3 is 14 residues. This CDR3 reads CASSLTVAANEQFF. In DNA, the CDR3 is TGTGCCAGCAGCTTAACGGTAGCAGCCAATGAGCAGTTCTTC. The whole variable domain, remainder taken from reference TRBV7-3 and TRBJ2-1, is GAGVSQTPSNKVTEKGKYVELRCDPISGHTALYWYRQSLGQGPEFLIYFQGTGAADDSGLPNDRFFAVRPEGSVSTLKIQRTERGDSAVYLCASSLTVAANEQFFGPGTRLTVL.

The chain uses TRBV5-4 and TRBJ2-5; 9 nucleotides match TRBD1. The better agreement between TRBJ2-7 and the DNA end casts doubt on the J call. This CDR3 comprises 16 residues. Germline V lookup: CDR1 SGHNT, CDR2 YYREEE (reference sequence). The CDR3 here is CASSTKPGQGSYEQYF. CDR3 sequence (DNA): TGTGCCAGCAGCACCAAGCCGGGACAGGGTTCCTACGAGCAGTACTTC.

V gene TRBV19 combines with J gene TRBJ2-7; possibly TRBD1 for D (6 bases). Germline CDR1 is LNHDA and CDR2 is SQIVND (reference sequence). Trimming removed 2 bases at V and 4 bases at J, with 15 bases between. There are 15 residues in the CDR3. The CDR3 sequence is CASSIIQGRGYEQYF. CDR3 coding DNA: TGTGCCAGTAGTATAATTCAGGGCAGGGGATACGAGCAGTACTTC.

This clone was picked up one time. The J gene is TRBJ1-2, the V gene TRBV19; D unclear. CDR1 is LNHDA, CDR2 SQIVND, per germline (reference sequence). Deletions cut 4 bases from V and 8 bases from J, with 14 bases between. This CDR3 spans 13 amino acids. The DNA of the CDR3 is TGTGCCAGTAGTAAGCAGGCTCTCGAAGGCTACACCTTC. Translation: CASSKQALEGYTF.

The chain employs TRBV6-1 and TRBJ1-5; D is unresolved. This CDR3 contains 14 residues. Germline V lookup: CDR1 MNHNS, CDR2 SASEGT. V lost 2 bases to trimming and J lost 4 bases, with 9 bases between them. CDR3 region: CASSEPRENQPQHF. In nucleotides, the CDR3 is TGTGCCAGCAGTGAACCACGGGAAAATCAGCCCCAGCATTTT.

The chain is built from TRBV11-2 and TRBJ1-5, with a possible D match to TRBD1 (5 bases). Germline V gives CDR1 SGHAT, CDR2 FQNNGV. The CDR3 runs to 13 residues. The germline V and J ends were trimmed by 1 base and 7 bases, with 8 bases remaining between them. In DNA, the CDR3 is TGTGCCAGCAGCTTAGTTGGGGGGCAGCCCCAGCATTTT. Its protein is CASSLVGGQPQHF.

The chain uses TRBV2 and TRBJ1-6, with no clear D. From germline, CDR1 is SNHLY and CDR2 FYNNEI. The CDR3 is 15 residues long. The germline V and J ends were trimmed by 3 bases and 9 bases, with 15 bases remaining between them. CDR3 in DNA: TGTGCCAGCAGTGATAGTGGAGGAATTGGTTCACCCCTCCACTTT. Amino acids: CASSDSGGIGSPLHF.

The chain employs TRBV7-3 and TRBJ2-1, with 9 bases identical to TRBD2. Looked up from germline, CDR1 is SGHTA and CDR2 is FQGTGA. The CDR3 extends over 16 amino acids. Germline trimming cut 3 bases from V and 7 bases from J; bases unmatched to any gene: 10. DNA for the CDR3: TGTGCCAGCAGCTTCACCAGCGGGGGGCGGGGGAATGAGCAGTTCTTC. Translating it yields CASSFTSGGRGNEQFF.

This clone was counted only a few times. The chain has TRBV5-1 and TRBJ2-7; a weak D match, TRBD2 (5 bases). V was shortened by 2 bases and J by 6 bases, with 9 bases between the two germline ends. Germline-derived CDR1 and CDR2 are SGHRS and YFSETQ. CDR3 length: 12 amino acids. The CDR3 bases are TGCGCCAGCAGCTTAGTAGCGTCCGAGCAGTACTTC. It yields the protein CASSLVASEQYF.

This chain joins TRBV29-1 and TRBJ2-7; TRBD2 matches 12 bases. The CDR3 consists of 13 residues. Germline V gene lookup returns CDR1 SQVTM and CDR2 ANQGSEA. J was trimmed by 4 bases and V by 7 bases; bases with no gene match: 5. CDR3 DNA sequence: TGCAGCGGTCTAGCGGGGGGGCGATACGAGCAGTACTTC. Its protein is CSGLAGGRYEQYF.

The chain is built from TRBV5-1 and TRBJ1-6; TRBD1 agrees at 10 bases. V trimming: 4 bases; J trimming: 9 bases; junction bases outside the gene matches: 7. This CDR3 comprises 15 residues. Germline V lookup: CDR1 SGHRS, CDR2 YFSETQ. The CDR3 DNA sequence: TGCGCCAGCAGCCCGAAGGGGACAGGGGTTTCACCCCTCCACTTT. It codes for CASSPKGTGVSPLHF.

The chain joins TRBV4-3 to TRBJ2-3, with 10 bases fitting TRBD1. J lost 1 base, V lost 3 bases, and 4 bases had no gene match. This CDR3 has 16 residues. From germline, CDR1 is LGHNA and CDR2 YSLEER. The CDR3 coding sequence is TGCGCCAGCAGCCAGGAAGGACAGGGGGGCACAGATACGCAGTATTTT. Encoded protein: CASSQEGQGGTDTQYF.

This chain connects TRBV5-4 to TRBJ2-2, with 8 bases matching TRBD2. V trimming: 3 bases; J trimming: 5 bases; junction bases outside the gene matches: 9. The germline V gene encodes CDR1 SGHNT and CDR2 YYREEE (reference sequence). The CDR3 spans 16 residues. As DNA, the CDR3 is TGTGCCAGCAGCTCCCACGGGGGGGCCTTGACCGGGGAGCTGTTTTTT. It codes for CASSSHGGALTGELFF.

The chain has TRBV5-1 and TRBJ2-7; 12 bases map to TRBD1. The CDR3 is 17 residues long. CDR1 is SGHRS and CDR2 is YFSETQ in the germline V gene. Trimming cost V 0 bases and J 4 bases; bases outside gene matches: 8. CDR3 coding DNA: TGCGCCAGCAGCTTGGCACCCCGGGACAGGGGGCGATACGAGCAGTACTTC. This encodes CASSLAPRDRGRYEQYF.

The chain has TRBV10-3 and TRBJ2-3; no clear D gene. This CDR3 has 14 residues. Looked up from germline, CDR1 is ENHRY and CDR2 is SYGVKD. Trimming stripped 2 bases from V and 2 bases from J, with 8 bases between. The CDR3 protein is CAISELADTDTQYF. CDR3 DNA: TGTGCCATCAGTGAGCTCGCAGACACAGATACGCAGTATTTT.

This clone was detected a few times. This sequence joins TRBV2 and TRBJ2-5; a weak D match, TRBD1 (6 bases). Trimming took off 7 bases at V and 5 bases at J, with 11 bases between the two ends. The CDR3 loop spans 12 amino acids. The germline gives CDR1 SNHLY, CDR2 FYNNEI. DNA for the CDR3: TGTGCCAGCACTACAACAGGGGAGACCCAGTACTTC. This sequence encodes CASTTTGETQYF.